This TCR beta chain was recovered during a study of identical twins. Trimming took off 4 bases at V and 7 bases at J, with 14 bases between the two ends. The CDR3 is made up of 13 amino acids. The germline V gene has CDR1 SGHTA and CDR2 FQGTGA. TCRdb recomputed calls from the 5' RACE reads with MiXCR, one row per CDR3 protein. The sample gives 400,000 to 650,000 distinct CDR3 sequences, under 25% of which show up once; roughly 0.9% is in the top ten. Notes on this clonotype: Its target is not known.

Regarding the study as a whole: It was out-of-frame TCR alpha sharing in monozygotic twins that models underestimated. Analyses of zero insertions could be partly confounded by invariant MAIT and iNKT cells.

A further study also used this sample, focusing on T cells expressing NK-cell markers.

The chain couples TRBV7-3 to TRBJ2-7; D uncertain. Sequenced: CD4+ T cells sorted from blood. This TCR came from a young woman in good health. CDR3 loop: CASSYKPAAEQYF. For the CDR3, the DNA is TGTGCCAGCAGCTACAAACCGGCCGCGGAGCAGTACTTC.